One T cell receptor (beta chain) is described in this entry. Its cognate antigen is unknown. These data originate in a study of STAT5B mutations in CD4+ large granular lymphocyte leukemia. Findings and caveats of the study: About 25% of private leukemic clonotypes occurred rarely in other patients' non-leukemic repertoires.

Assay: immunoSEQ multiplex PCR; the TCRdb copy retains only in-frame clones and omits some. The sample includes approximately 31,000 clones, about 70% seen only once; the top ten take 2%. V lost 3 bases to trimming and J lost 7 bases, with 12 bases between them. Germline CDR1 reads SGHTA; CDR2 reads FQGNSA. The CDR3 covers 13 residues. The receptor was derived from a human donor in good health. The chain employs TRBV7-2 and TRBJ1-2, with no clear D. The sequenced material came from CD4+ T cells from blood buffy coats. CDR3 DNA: TGTGCCAGCAGCTTTATGGGGTATAGTGGCTACACCTTC. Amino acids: CASSFMGYSGYTF.